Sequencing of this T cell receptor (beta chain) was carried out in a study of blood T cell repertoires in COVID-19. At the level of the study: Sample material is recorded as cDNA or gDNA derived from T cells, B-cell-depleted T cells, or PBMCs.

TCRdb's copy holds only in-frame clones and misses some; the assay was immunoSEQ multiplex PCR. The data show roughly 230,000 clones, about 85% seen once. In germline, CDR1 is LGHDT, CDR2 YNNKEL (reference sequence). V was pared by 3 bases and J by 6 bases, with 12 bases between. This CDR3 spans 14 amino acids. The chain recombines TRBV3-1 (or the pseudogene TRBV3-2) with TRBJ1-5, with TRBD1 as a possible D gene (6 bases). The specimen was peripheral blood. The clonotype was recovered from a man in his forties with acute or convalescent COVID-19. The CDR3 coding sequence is TGTGCCAGCAGCCATAGCGGGGGGCGTCAGCCCCAGCATTTT. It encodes CASSHSGGRQPQHF.